These 18 T cell receptor beta chains share one sample of origin, sequenced in a study of cytomegalovirus exposure and HLA in healthy donors. This PCR relied on a set of 60 Vbeta primers and 13 Jbeta primers. Method: immunoSEQ multiplex PCR; TCRdb's copy keeps in-frame clones and lacks some. The sample shows about 98,000 clones, about four fifths of them seen only once. The sample taken for sequencing was PBMCs. Every receptor here comes from a female donor in good health and CMV-seropositive.

The V call is TRBV11-2, the J call TRBJ1-5; possibly TRBD1 for D (5 bases). Trimming cost V 6 bases and J 5 bases, with 11 bases left between them. The CDR3 has 13 residues. Germline V gene sequence: CDR1 SGHAT, CDR2 FQNNGV. Here the CDR3 reads CASSSQGYQPQHF. CDR3 coding DNA: TGTGCCAGCAGTTCCCAGGGTTATCAGCCCCAGCATTTT. Full variable domain (outside the CDR3, taken from reference TRBV11-2 and TRBJ1-5): EAGVAQSPRYKIIEKRQSVAFWCNPISGHATLYWYQQILGQGPKLLIQFQNNGVVDDSQLPKDRFSAERLKGVDSTLKIQPAKLEDSAVYLCASSSQGYQPQHFGDGTRLSIL.

This clone showed up just once. CDR3 amino acids: CASTTPGQGNIQYF. CDR3 DNA: TGTGCCAGCACCACCCCGGGACAGGGAAACATTCAGTACTTC. This chain links TRBV7-2 with TRBJ2-4; TRBD1 agrees at 9 bases. V shed 7 bases and J 6 bases; nucleotides not matched to a gene: 7. CDR3 length: 14 residues. Germline CDR1 is SGHTA and CDR2 is FQGNSA.

The chain recombines TRBV15 with TRBJ1-1, with D possibly TRBD1 on 5 matching bases. Trimming removed 4 bases from V and 11 bases from J, with 17 bases in between. The germline gives CDR1 LNHNV, CDR2 YYDKDF (reference sequence). The CDR3 spans 13 residues. CDR3 residues: CATSIKGRRGAFF. The CDR3 coding sequence is TGTGCCACCAGCATAAAGGGCCGGCGGGGGGCTTTCTTT.

The gene calls are TRBV6-1 and TRBJ1-5; D is undetermined. CDR1 is MNHNS, CDR2 SASEGT, per germline. This CDR3 is 15 amino acids long. V lost 7 bases and J 3 bases, leaving 16 bases between the germline ends. CDR3 in amino acids: CASIPTAASNQPQHF. In DNA, the CDR3 is TGTGCCAGCATTCCCACAGCCGCGTCCAATCAGCCCCAGCATTTT.

V usage is TRBV13 and J usage is TRBJ1-4; 9 bases agree with TRBD1. V dropped 5 bases and J dropped 7; count of bases not matched to a gene: 8. This CDR3 is built from 15 residues. CDR1 PRHDT and CDR2 FYEKMQ come from the germline V gene (reference sequence). CDR3 protein: CASSGPGQGFEKLFF. DNA of the CDR3: TGTGCCAGCAGCGGCCCGGGACAGGGATTTGAAAAACTGTTTTTT.

This sequence joins TRBV7-6 and TRBJ2-1; 9 nucleotides align to TRBD1. Per germline, CDR1 SGHVS and CDR2 FNYEAQ. V lost 4 bases, J lost 9 bases, and 4 bases stayed unmatched. This CDR3 has 13 amino acids. DNA for the CDR3: TGTGCCAGCAGCTGGACAGGGGAACGTGAGCAGTTCTTC. Translating it yields CASSWTGEREQFF.

The CDR3: CAGRANEKLFF. The CDR3 region has the DNA TGTGCCGGGCGGGCTAATGAAAAACTGTTTTTT. This chain joins TRBV7-9 and TRBJ1-4; D is undetermined. Per germline, CDR1 SEHNR and CDR2 FQNEAQ (reference sequence). V lost 11 bases and J 3 bases, leaving 7 bases between the germline ends. There are 11 residues in the CDR3.

The gene calls are TRBV29-1 and TRBJ1-2; TRBD1 matches 7 bases. This CDR3 is 15 amino acids long. The germline V gene encodes CDR1 SQVTM and CDR2 ANQGSEA. Trimming cost V 5 bases and J 6 bases; bases outside gene matches: 15. For the CDR3, the DNA is TGCAGCGTTATGGGAGAAGCAGGGGGTAAACATGGCTACACCTTC. Its translation is CSVMGEAGGKHGYTF.

The V call is TRBV25-1, the J call TRBJ1-6; no definite D call. Trimming pared 6 bases from V and 7 bases from J, leaving 13 bases between. Germline values: CDR1 MGHDK, CDR2 SYGVNS. The CDR3 is 14 amino acids. DNA for the CDR3: TGTGCCAGCAGAATTGGGCAGAGCAATTCACCCCTCCACTTT. Translated: CASRIGQSNSPLHF. The full variable domain, its missing parts supplied by reference TRBV25-1 and TRBJ1-6, is EADIYQTPRYLVIGTGKKITLECSQTMGHDKMYWYQQDPGMELHLIHYSYGVNSTEKGDLSSESTVSRIRTEHFPLTLESARPSHTSQYLCASRIGQSNSPLHFGNGTRLTVT.

The chain uses TRBV27 and TRBJ2-1, with D tentatively TRBD2 (7 bases). V lost 2 bases, J lost 0 bases, and 17 bases lay in between. Germline V lookup: CDR1 MNHEY, CDR2 SMNVEV (reference sequence). This CDR3 contains 18 residues. The CDR3 DNA reads TGTGCCAGCAGTTTACCCTCCGGGGGGCGGGGCTCCTACAATGAGCAGTTCTTC. It specifies CASSLPSGGRGSYNEQFF.

In the case of this clone: This sample includes further DNA sequences coding for the same CDR3. This CDR3 reads CASSISAGTSTDTQYF. The CDR3 region has the DNA TGTGCCAGCAGCATCTCAGCGGGTACTAGTACAGATACGCAGTATTTT. The rearrangement joins TRBV7-6 to TRBJ2-3; weak D call: TRBD2 (6 bases). The CDR3 runs 16 residues. CDR1 and CDR2 from the germline V gene are SGHVS and FNYEAQ. Trimming removed 5 bases at V and 3 bases at J, with 18 bases between.

The V call is TRBV4-1, the J call TRBJ1-1; 9 bases match TRBD1. V lost 3 bases, J lost 5 bases, and 16 bases stayed unmatched. The germline V gene encodes CDR1 MGHRA and CDR2 YSYEKL. The CDR3 is 18 residues long. CDR3 DNA: TGCGCCAGCAGCCATCCAACCCAACAGGGGGCGATGGAGACTGAAGCTTTCTTT. As protein: CASSHPTQQGAMETEAFF.

The J gene is TRBJ2-1, the V gene TRBV5-1; possibly TRBD1 for D (6 bases). V lost 0 bases, J lost 10 bases, and 11 bases lay in between. The CDR3 extends over 13 amino acids. Germline CDR1 reads SGHRS; CDR2 reads YFSETQ. The chain's CDR3 is CASSLARGGEQFF. DNA of the CDR3: TGCGCCAGCAGCTTGGCCAGGGGCGGGGAGCAGTTCTTC.

This rearrangement joins TRBV5-4 to TRBJ1-6, with TRBD1 matching 7 bases. This CDR3 contains 14 residues. Trimming at V came to 4 bases and at J to 5 bases, leaving 3 bases not matched to a gene. The germline V gene encodes CDR1 SGHNT and CDR2 YYREEE (reference sequence). CDR3 amino acids: CASSTGTDNSPLHF. The CDR3 coding sequence is TGTGCCAGCAGCACTGGGACAGATAATTCACCCCTCCACTTT.

The genes are TRBV5-6 and TRBJ2-3; TRBD2 is a possible D gene (6 bases). The CDR3 consists of 15 residues. Germline assignment: CDR1 SGHDT and CDR2 YYEEEE. Trimming removed 2 bases at V and 5 bases at J, with 15 bases between. CDR3 sequence: CASSFGTFVRDTQYF. CDR3 nucleotide sequence: TGTGCCAGCAGCTTCGGGACTTTCGTGCGAGATACGCAGTATTTT. Variable domain in full (rest from reference TRBV5-6 and TRBJ2-3): DAGVTQSPTHLIKTRGQQVTLRCSPKSGHDTVSWYQQALGQGPQFIFQYYEEEERQRGNFPDRFSGHQFPNYSSELNVNALLLGDSALYLCASSFGTFVRDTQYFGPGTRLTVL.

The chain carries TRBV2 and TRBJ1-2; weak D call: TRBD1 (5 bases). Germline assignment: CDR1 SNHLY and CDR2 FYNNEI. This CDR3 has 12 residues. With 4 bases removed from V and 7 bases from J, the gap between germline ends came to 10 bases. The CDR3 spells CASSGARAGYTF. The DNA of the CDR3 is TGTGCCAGCAGTGGGGCCAGGGCTGGCTACACCTTC.

V gene TRBV18 combines with J gene TRBJ2-1; 11 bases are shared with TRBD2. The germline gives CDR1 KGHSH, CDR2 LQKENI. The V and J ends lost 1 base and 8 bases, in that order; junction bases with no gene match: 7. The CDR3 is 16 residues long. CDR3 coding DNA: TGTGCCAGCTCACCACTCTCACTAGCGGGAGAGGATGAGCAGTTCTTC. The encoded protein is CASSPLSLAGEDEQFF.

This rearrangement joins TRBV6-5 to TRBJ1-1, with D perhaps matching TRBD1 (5 bases). CDR1 is MNHEY, CDR2 SVGAGI, per germline. V was shortened by 3 bases and J by 3 bases, with 11 bases between the two germline ends. CDR3 size: 14 residues. This chain's CDR3 is CASSYQGTDTEAFF. CDR3 bases: TGTGCCAGCAGTTATCAGGGTACGGACACTGAAGCTTTCTTT.